There are a few counts of the clone carrying this T cell receptor beta chain. No antigen is known for it. The sample is drawn from a study of cytomegalovirus exposure and HLA in healthy donors. With 7 bases clipped from V and 2 bases from J, the junction kept 5 bases outside the gene matches. The CDR3 is 14 amino acids. The germline V gene has CDR1 SGHDT and CDR2 YYEEEE. Study observations and caveats: Follow-up analysis found HLA locus-dependent TCR association rates, highest for DRB1 and lowest for HLA-C.

The study ran its PCR with 60 Vbeta and 13 Jbeta primers. Source study methods: The count from a later analysis was 70 million to 85 million unique TCR beta chains, 9.5 million to 13 million of them shared. The data were produced by immunoSEQ multiplex PCR, yet TCRdb's version contains in-frame clones alone and is incomplete. V, J and clone size derive from that table, while D and trimming were established from the DNA sequence. The sample contains approximately 160,000 clones, about 77% of which appear only once. The chain combines TRBV5-6 with TRBJ1-2; 10 nucleotides agree with TRBD1. Sequencing used PBMCs. The sequence was collected from a male donor in good health and CMV-seropositive. The CDR3, as DNA: TGTGCCAGCGGAGCGGGACAGGGGAACTATGGCTACACCTTC. Protein product: CASGAGQGNYGYTF.